Listed here are 5 T cell receptor beta chains from one sample, sequenced in a study of CD8 T cells in Susac syndrome. Random hexamers primed reverse transcription of about 0.5 to 1 ug RNA. TCRdb called the immunoSEQ multiplex PCR reads again in MiXCR, with one record for every CDR3 protein. The sample consists of more than 100,000 distinct CDR3 sequences, around 94% of them appearing once. The sample comprised CD8+ T cells from PBMCs. The receptors here all came from a human donor with Susac syndrome.

The genes are TRBV6-4 and TRBJ2-7; unclear D gene. Trimming shortened V by 8 bases and J by 0 bases, and 17 bases separated the two germline ends. The germline V gene has CDR1 MRHNA and CDR2 SNTAGT. The CDR3 contains 15 residues. CDR3 nucleotides: TGTGCCAGCCCTAATCGCTGCCCCTGCTCCTACGAGCAGTACTTC. Residues: CASPNRCPCSYEQYF.

The CDR3 DNA reads TGTGCCAGCAGTTTGCGGACCTCCCCTAACGAGCAGTACTTC. Its protein is CASSLRTSPNEQYF. J is TRBJ2-7 and V is TRBV27; D call uncertain. Germline loops: CDR1 MNHEY, CDR2 SMNVEV (reference sequence). This CDR3 region has 14 residues. V was clipped by 3 bases and J by 5 bases, with 14 bases between them.

V gene TRBV5-4 combines with J gene TRBJ2-7; weak D call: TRBD1 (5 bases). Germline V gene lookup returns CDR1 SGHNT and CDR2 YYREEE (reference sequence). The CDR3 has 13 amino acids. V was trimmed by 9 bases and J by 3 bases, leaving 16 bases between them. CDR3 in amino acids: CATHSLDSYEQYF. The CDR3 bases are TGTGCCACCCATTCCCTAGACAGCTACGAGCAGTACTTC.

The chain carries TRBV29-1 and TRBJ1-1, with D unresolved. Germline V gives CDR1 SQVTM, CDR2 ANQGSEA. The CDR3 totals 13 residues. Trimming cost V 6 bases and J 4 bases, with 15 bases left between them. The CDR3 here is CSVGSSWGTEAFF. The DNA for the CDR3 is TGCAGCGTCGGCTCTTCCTGGGGCACTGAAGCTTTCTTT.

V usage is TRBV29-1 and J usage is TRBJ1-2; TRBD1 aligns across 8 bases. Trimming removed 2 bases from V and 6 bases from J; junction bases left unmatched: 5. The length of the CDR3 is 13 residues. Germline V gene sequence: CDR1 SQVTM, CDR2 ANQGSEA. The CDR3 region is CSVESATGDGYTF. The CDR3 nucleotides read TGCAGCGTTGAATCCGCGACAGGGGATGGCTACACCTTC.